The source of this T cell receptor (beta chain) is a study of control samples from healthy donors and cancer patients. Sequencing used immunoSEQ multiplex PCR; TCRdb keeps in-frame clones, though not all of them. The table lists some 130,000 clones, approximately 89% of them singletons. The V gene's germline CDR1 is SGDLS and CDR2 YYNGEE. The CDR3 length is 15 residues. Unmatched junction bases numbered 6, after V lost 3 bases and J lost 4 bases. The sample was blood. The chain is built from TRBV9 and TRBJ1-1, with TRBD1 identical over 10 bases. The origin of this receptor is a man aged 18 to 30 in good health. CDR3 sequence (DNA): TGTGCCAGCAGCGCCGACAGGGGGCGAATCACTGAAGCTTTCTTT. It specifies CASSADRGRITEAFF.